This T cell receptor beta chain was retrieved from a study of OX40 agonist ivuxolimab in advanced cancers. Overall study: Recorded diagnoses for dose-escalation patients were hepatocellular carcinoma, melanoma, renal cell or head and neck cancer.

V was cut by 0 bases and J by 2 bases, with 12 bases left in between. This CDR3 comprises 15 residues. Looked up from germline, CDR1 is SGDLS and CDR2 is YYNGEE. Using immunoSEQ multiplex PCR, the repertoire was profiled, and TCRdb retains in-frame clones only, with some absent. The sample holds fewer than 120,000 clones, 89% seen once. This clone was observed a single time. Its antigen is not identified. Whole-study findings and limits: The study found that CD8+ T cells averaged more expanded clones than CD4+. Nonresponders, in some cases, also had low normalized T-cell clonal expansion.

J is TRBJ2-7 and V is TRBV9; possible D gene TRBD2, 7 bases. Specimen: CD4+ or CD8+ T cells sorted from blood, collected in a trial of the OX40 agonist ivuxolimab. The TCR sequence derives from an adult with an advanced solid tumor such as melanoma, head and neck, liver or kidney cancer. This chain's CDR3 is CASSVAAGAPYEQYF. In DNA, the CDR3 is TGTGCCAGCAGCGTAGCGGCGGGGGCCCCCTACGAGCAGTACTTC. Complete variable domain (other parts from reference TRBV9 and TRBJ2-7): DSGVTQTPKHLITATGQRVTLRCSPRSGDLSVYWYQQSLDQGLQFLIQYYNGEERAKGNILERFSAQQFPDLHSELNLSSLELGDSALYFCASSVAAGAPYEQYFGPGTRLTVT.